This passage covers 32 T cell receptor beta chains from one sample sequenced in a study of blood T cells in healthy people across ages. Together with a sample-barcoded 5' primer, a J-beta primer mix was included in a second PCR lasting roughly 6 to 12 cycles. TCRdb analysed the 5' RACE reads with MiXCR anew, one entry per CDR3 protein. The sample carries roughly 830,000 distinct CDR3 sequences, roughly 60% recorded once. Sequencing used blood. These receptor sequences come from a man aged 25-40 years in good health.

This clonotype was detected ten times or more. The chain combines TRBV5-1 with TRBJ2-5; 7 bases map to TRBD1. The V gene end was trimmed by 7 bases and the J gene end by 5 bases; junction bases not matched to a gene: 11. The CDR3 contains 14 residues. Germline CDR1 reads SGHRS; CDR2 reads YFSETQ. CDR3 residues: CASALGTAHETQYF. The DNA for the CDR3 is TGCGCCAGCGCCCTCGGGACAGCCCACGAGACCCAGTACTTC.

The gene calls are TRBV7-2 and TRBJ2-3, with TRBD2 as a possible D gene (6 bases). With 1 base removed from V and 9 bases from J, the gap between germline ends came to 14 bases. Germline V gene data show CDR1 as SGHTA and CDR2 as FQGNSA. The CDR3 has 14 amino acids. This CDR3 reads CASSLETSPETQYF. CDR3 DNA sequence: TGTGCCAGCAGCTTAGAAACTAGCCCCGAAACGCAGTATTTT.

The rearrangement links TRBV3-1 to TRBJ2-4; possibly TRBD2 for D (7 bases). Matching the DNA end better, TRBJ2-7 makes the J call doubtful. The CDR3 spans 15 residues. Germline CDR1 and CDR2: LGHDT and YNNKEL (reference sequence). This CDR3 reads CASSHPRGGVHEQYF. CDR3 DNA sequence: TGTGCCAGCAGCCACCCGAGGGGGGGCGTCCACGAGCAGTACTTC.

The chain uses TRBV15 and TRBJ2-7; D may match TRBD1 or TRBD2 (5 bases each). The germline gives CDR1 LNHNV, CDR2 YYDKDF (reference sequence). The V gene lost 3 bases and the J gene lost 7 bases, with 19 bases spanning the gap. The CDR3 spans 15 residues. The CDR3: CATSRIRGQGGEQYF. CDR3 sequence (DNA): TGTGCCACCAGCAGGATTCGAGGTCAGGGCGGGGAGCAGTACTTC.

V and J are TRBV9 and TRBJ2-3; 8 bases agree with TRBD2. CDR1 is SGDLS and CDR2 is YYNGEE in the germline V gene. V lost 4 bases and J lost 5; bases outside the gene matches: 6. This CDR3 is built from 14 residues. This CDR3 is CASSLSGAGDTQYF. In DNA form, the CDR3 reads TGTGCCAGCAGCCTTAGCGGGGCCGGAGATACGCAGTATTTT.

V gene TRBV29-1 combines with J gene TRBJ2-5; no definite D call. This CDR3 contains 13 residues. Germline V gene data show CDR1 as SQVTM and CDR2 as ANQGSEA. Trimming removed 6 bases at V and 1 base at J, with 12 bases between. The CDR3 loop reads CSVNGRFQETQYF. The CDR3 DNA reads TGCAGCGTCAACGGACGCTTCCAAGAGACCCAGTACTTC.

This clonotype was recorded at least ten times. This chain links TRBV7-2 with TRBJ2-6, with D possibly TRBD1 on 5 matching bases. The CDR3 loop spans 15 amino acids. Looked up from germline, CDR1 is SGHTA and CDR2 is FQGNSA. V lost 1 base, J lost 3 bases, and 7 bases lay in between. The CDR3 nucleotides read TGTGCCAGCAGCTTAGTAGGGGATGGGGCCAACGTCCTGACTTTC. Protein sequence: CASSLVGDGANVLTF.

A single count supports this clonotype. This chain uses TRBV28 with TRBJ2-7; possible D gene TRBD1, 6 bases. CDR1 and CDR2 (germline): MDHEN, SYDVKM. Trimming left V 3 bases short and J 2 bases short, with 14 bases between. This CDR3 comprises 15 residues. The CDR3 protein is CASSFGQPPPYEQYF. The CDR3 DNA reads as TGTGCCAGCAGTTTTGGACAGCCTCCACCCTACGAGCAGTACTTC.

The J gene is TRBJ2-1, the V gene TRBV9; 11 bases are shared with TRBD2. V was pared by 0 bases and J by 0 bases, with 5 bases of the junction left unmatched. CDR3 length equals 18 residues. Germline V gene data show CDR1 as SGDLS and CDR2 as YYNGEE. Here the CDR3 DNA reads TGTGCCAGCAGCGTAGGGAGTAGCGGGGGGGCCTCCTACAATGAGCAGTTCTTC. Protein: CASSVGSSGGASYNEQFF.

V gene TRBV5-1 combines with J gene TRBJ2-4; TRBD1 aligns across 8 bases. After removal of 0 bases from V and 0 bases from J, the junction contained 11 bases not matched to a gene. The germline CDR1 and CDR2 sequences are SGHRS and YFSETQ. CDR3 length: 19 residues. The CDR3 DNA reads as TGCGCCAGCAGCTTGGAGCAGGGGGCGAGGGGACTAGCCAAAAACATTCAGTACTTC. Translated, it gives CASSLEQGARGLAKNIQYF.

This clonotype was seen more than once but under ten times. The gene calls are TRBV20-1 and TRBJ2-1, with 8 bases lining up with TRBD2. The CDR3 sequence is 13 residues long. Germline V gene sequence: CDR1 DFQATT, CDR2 SNEGSKA (reference sequence). J gave up 8 bases and V 5 bases, and 8 bases lay outside the gene matches. DNA of the CDR3: TGCAGTGCTCCGGCGGGGGGCATAGATGAGCAGTTCTTC. It yields the protein CSAPAGGIDEQFF.

This chain joins TRBV6-1 and TRBJ2-1, with TRBD1 identical over 9 bases. CDR3 length: 16 amino acids. Germline assignment: CDR1 MNHNS and CDR2 SASEGT. The V segment lost 6 bases and the J segment 7 bases; nucleotides outside the gene matches: 13. The CDR3: CASRQGQGPGWNEQFF. The CDR3 DNA reads as TGTGCCAGCAGACAAGGACAGGGGCCGGGGTGGAATGAGCAGTTCTTC.

The gene calls are TRBV10-3 and TRBJ2-3, with TRBD1 identical over 11 bases. The CDR3 has 14 amino acids. CDR1 is ENHRY, CDR2 SYGVKD, per germline. Trimming took 3 bases from V and 6 from J; bases not matched to a gene: 2. The CDR3: CAISDGTGGDTQYF. As DNA, the CDR3 is TGTGCCATCAGTGACGGGACAGGGGGTGATACGCAGTATTTT.

This chain uses TRBV12-3 or TRBV12-4 with TRBJ1-1; D gene uncertain. V was cut by 5 bases and J by 7 bases, with 14 bases left in between. This CDR3 has 13 residues. The CDR3 loop is CASSTYPAVEAFF. The CDR3 coding sequence is TGTGCCAGCAGTACCTACCCGGCGGTTGAAGCTTTCTTT.

This clonotype was picked up a small number of times. CDR3 residues: CSVGDGEAEAFF. As DNA, the CDR3 is TGCAGCGTTGGTGACGGGGAAGCTGAAGCTTTCTTT. The chain uses TRBV29-1 and TRBJ1-1, with D hard to call. CDR3 length: 12 residues. Trimming removed 4 bases at V and 6 bases at J, with 12 bases between. CDR1 is SQVTM, CDR2 ANQGSEA, per germline.

The chain couples TRBV10-3 to TRBJ1-1; no reliable D call. Trimming pared 4 bases from V and 1 base from J, leaving 7 bases between. Germline CDR1 and CDR2: ENHRY and SYGVKD. This CDR3 has 13 residues. As DNA, the CDR3 is TGTGCCATCAGTGGCAACCAGAACACTGAAGCTTTCTTT. Protein: CAISGNQNTEAFF.

The genes are TRBV30 and TRBJ2-3; D ambiguous. Trimming stripped 2 bases from V and 5 bases from J, with 5 bases between. There are 11 residues in the CDR3. Germline V gives CDR1 GTSNPN, CDR2 SVGIG (reference sequence). The CDR3 DNA reads as TGTGCCTGGAGTACGGGAGATACGCAGTATTTT. Translation gives CAWSTGDTQYF.

This chain links TRBV28 with TRBJ2-7; the D call may be TRBD1 or TRBD2 (5 bases each). Trimming removed 5 bases at V and 3 bases at J, with 17 bases between. This CDR3 is 15 amino acids long. In germline, CDR1 is MDHEN, CDR2 SYDVKM. DNA of the CDR3: TGTGCCAGCAGTGAGGGACGCCAACTTAACTACGAGCAGTACTTC. Amino acids: CASSEGRQLNYEQYF.

The V call is TRBV6-2 or TRBV6-3, the J call TRBJ2-2; D gene unclear. Trimming cost V 6 bases and J 4 bases, with 15 bases left between them. CDR1 and CDR2 from the germline V gene are MNHEY and SVGEGT. The CDR3 consists of 15 residues. This CDR3 reads CASRELRPLTGELFF. The CDR3 DNA reads as TGTGCCAGCAGAGAACTCCGCCCCCTCACCGGGGAGCTGTTTTTT.

Concerning this clonotype itself: The junction departs from the called germline gene at one end, perhaps through a read error. The V gene is TRBV28, the J gene TRBJ2-7; D is undetermined. CDR3 length: 13 amino acids. Germline V CDR1 and CDR2: MDHEN, SYDVKM. CDR3 protein: CASSDRLTYEQYF. As DNA, the CDR3 is TGCGCCAGCAGTGATCGACTGACCTACGAGCAGTACTTC.

The V gene is TRBV27, the J gene TRBJ2-1, with no clear D. Trimming stripped 10 bases from V and 3 bases from J, with 7 bases between. Germline V gene lookup returns CDR1 MNHEY and CDR2 SMNVEV (reference sequence). This CDR3 spans 11 amino acids. The CDR3 DNA sequence: TGTGCCACCCGTATCTACAATGAGCAGTTCTTC. Translated: CATRIYNEQFF.

V usage is TRBV4-1 and J usage is TRBJ1-1; 9 positions agree with TRBD1. The V and J ends lost 6 bases and 11 bases, in that order; junction bases with no gene match: 4. In germline, CDR1 is MGHRA, CDR2 YSYEKL. There are 11 residues in the CDR3. CDR3 amino acids: CASSRDREAFF. The CDR3 region has the DNA TGCGCCAGCAGTCGGGACAGGGAGGCTTTCTTT.

This chain uses TRBV6-5 with TRBJ2-5, with a possible D match to TRBD1 (5 bases). Germline CDR1 is MNHEY and CDR2 is SVGAGI. CDR3 length: 16 amino acids. Trimming removed 5 bases at V and 1 base at J, with 17 bases between. Here the CDR3 reads CASSLGMGQGQETQYF. The CDR3 nucleotides are TGTGCCAGCAGTCTAGGAATGGGCCAGGGCCAAGAGACCCAGTACTTC.

The chain joins TRBV7-2 to TRBJ2-3; D may be TRBD2 (6 bases). The CDR3 has 15 amino acids. Germline CDR1 is SGHTA and CDR2 is FQGNSA. The V gene lost 1 base and the J gene lost 2 bases, with 10 bases spanning the gap. This chain's CDR3 is CASSLVREATDTQYF. The CDR3 DNA is TGTGCCAGCAGCTTAGTCAGGGAGGCCACAGATACGCAGTATTTT.

V and J are TRBV7-9 and TRBJ2-1, with TRBD1 identical over 8 bases. V shed 7 bases, J shed 9 bases, and the junction held 14 bases outside the gene matches. The V gene's germline CDR1 is SEHNR and CDR2 FQNEAQ (reference sequence). CDR3 length equals 15 residues. The CDR3 nucleotides read TGTGCCAGCATCCTAACATCGGACAGGGCTGGTGAGCAGTTCTTC. Its translation: CASILTSDRAGEQFF.

V and J are TRBV11-1 and TRBJ2-1; tentatively, D is TRBD1 (6 bases). This CDR3 region has 14 residues. Germline CDR1 and CDR2: SGHAT and FQDESV (reference sequence). V was cut by 1 base and J by 6 bases, with 10 bases left in between. DNA for the CDR3: TGTGCCAGCAGCTTAGTACTCAGGGGCAATGAGCAGTTCTTC. Translated: CASSLVLRGNEQFF.

This chain joins TRBV12-3 or TRBV12-4 and TRBJ2-4; no firm D call. The CDR3 contains 13 residues. V was shortened by 5 bases and J by 3 bases, with 8 bases between the two germline ends. CDR3 nucleotides: TGTGCCAGCAGTGCCCTCGACAAAAACATTCAGTACTTC. Translation gives CASSALDKNIQYF.

The chain uses TRBV29-1 and TRBJ2-5, with a possible D match to TRBD2 (5 bases). The J call could be wrong; TRBJ2-7 is a better fit for the DNA end. The germline gives CDR1 SQVTM, CDR2 ANQGSEA. CDR3 length: 12 residues. The CDR3 DNA is TGCAGCGTTGAACAGGAGGACTACGAGCAGTACTTC. Translated: CSVEQEDYEQYF.

DNA for the CDR3: TGCAGTGGGGGACAGGGTGCGGATGGCTACACCTTC. It yields the protein CSGGQGADGYTF. V is TRBV20-1 and J is TRBJ1-2, with TRBD1 identical over 9 bases. With 7 bases clipped from V and 6 bases from J, the junction kept 6 bases outside the gene matches. Germline CDR1 and CDR2: DFQATT and SNEGSKA (reference sequence). The CDR3 runs to 12 residues.

Only a few counts were recorded for this clonotype. This chain connects TRBV3-1 to TRBJ2-2; D uncertain. The germline CDR1 and CDR2 sequences are LGHDT and YNNKEL (reference sequence). CDR3 length: 13 amino acids. Trimming left V 0 bases short and J 4 bases short, with 3 bases between. The CDR3 protein is CASSQDRTGELFF. CDR3 sequence (DNA): TGTGCCAGCAGCCAAGACCGCACCGGGGAGCTGTTTTTT.

The chain employs TRBV5-1 and TRBJ2-1, with TRBD2 matching over 9 bases. The germline V gene encodes CDR1 SGHRS and CDR2 YFSETQ. CDR3 length equals 18 residues. V shed 0 bases, J shed 0 bases, and the junction held 7 bases outside the gene matches. CDR3 sequence: CASSLALAGPSSYNEQFF. CDR3 coding DNA: TGCGCCAGCAGCTTGGCGCTAGCGGGACCGAGCTCCTACAATGAGCAGTTCTTC. The full variable domain, with the rest looked up from reference TRBV5-1 and TRBJ2-1, is KAGVTQTPRYLIKTRGQQVTLSCSPISGHRSVSWYQQTPGQGLQFLFEYFSETQRNKGNFPGRFSGRQFSNSRSEMNVSTLELGDSALYLCASSLALAGPSSYNEQFFGPGTRLTVL.

The rearrangement links TRBV7-9 to TRBJ2-5, with TRBD2 matching 9 bases. Germline V gene data show CDR1 as SEHNR and CDR2 as FQNEAQ (reference sequence). This CDR3 has 14 residues. Losses at the gene ends were 4 bases for V and 1 base for J; bases not matched to a gene: 1. CDR3 residues: CASSSTSGQETQYF. Here the CDR3 DNA reads TGTGCCAGCAGCTCGACTAGCGGCCAAGAGACCCAGTACTTC.